This T cell receptor beta chain was captured in a study of control samples from healthy donors and cancer patients. The V end was cut by 4 bases, the J end by 0 bases, with 11 bases between. Germline V CDR1 and CDR2: MNHEY, SMNVEV (reference sequence). The CDR3 is made up of 15 amino acids. The protocol was immunoSEQ multiplex PCR, while the TCRdb copy is restricted to in-frame clones and leaves out a portion. The sample yields under 300,000 clones, 82% seen once. This clone was seen a single time. The TCR originated in an older woman with lung cancer. Sequencing input: PBMCs. This chain connects TRBV27 to TRBJ2-3; D is unclear. CDR3 sequence: CASSSWQKSTDTQYF. CDR3 nucleotide sequence: TGTGCCAGCAGTTCGTGGCAGAAAAGCACAGATACGCAGTATTTT.